A single sample gave rise to the 5 T cell receptor beta chains below, sequenced in a study of neurological immune-mediated disorders. One entry per CDR3 protein, called by TCRdb with MiXCR from the 5' RACE reads. The sample carries over 50,000 distinct CDR3 sequences, about 3% recorded once. The sample consisted of PBMCs. These receptors were collected from a man between 40 and 49 years old with multiple sclerosis.

This clonotype was seen many times. This chain links TRBV20-1 with TRBJ2-1, with TRBD2 matching 7 bases. With V trimmed by 0 bases and J by 5 bases, 1 base remained unmatched. The germline CDR1 and CDR2 sequences are DFQATT and SNEGSKA (reference sequence). CDR3 length: 13 amino acids. CDR3 bases: TGCAGTGCTAGAGAACTAGCGAACAATGAGCAGTTCTTC. It is translated as CSARELANNEQFF.

This clonotype was seen at least ten times. V and J are TRBV5-1 and TRBJ2-7; D is undetermined. There are 14 residues in the CDR3. V was clipped by 0 bases and J by 4 bases, with 11 bases between them. Germline CDR1 and CDR2: SGHRS and YFSETQ. The CDR3 loop reads CASSLVADGYEQYF. The DNA for the CDR3 is TGCGCCAGCAGCTTGGTTGCCGACGGGTACGAGCAGTACTTC.

This clonotype showed up many times. The V call is TRBV29-1, the J call TRBJ2-1, with 10 positions matching TRBD2. Looked up from germline, CDR1 is SQVTM and CDR2 is ANQGSEA. The CDR3 contains 16 residues. V gave up 6 bases and J gave up 6 bases; unmatched junction bases: 14. The CDR3 is CSVPSPKRGGLNEQFF. The CDR3 coding sequence is TGCAGCGTCCCAAGCCCCAAGCGGGGGGGCCTCAATGAGCAGTTCTTC.

This clonotype was detected ten times or more. The J gene is TRBJ2-5, the V gene TRBV5-1; 15 positions match TRBD2. Germline CDR1 reads SGHRS; CDR2 reads YFSETQ. The CDR3 is 17 residues long. V shed 4 bases, J shed 3 bases, and the junction held 7 bases outside the gene matches. CDR3 DNA sequence: TGCGCCAGCAGCCCGGGACTAGCGGGGGGAACTAAAGAGACCCAGTACTTC. Translating gives CASSPGLAGGTKETQYF.

This clonotype was detected many times. J is TRBJ1-4 and V is TRBV29-1; 9 nucleotides agree with TRBD1. CDR1 is SQVTM, CDR2 ANQGSEA, per germline. This CDR3 comprises 13 residues. Trimming took 4 bases from V and 11 from J; bases not matched to a gene: 8. CDR3 in amino acids: CSVADATGGKLFF. CDR3 sequence (DNA): TGCAGCGTTGCCGACGCGACAGGGGGTAAACTGTTTTTT. The full variable domain, its missing parts supplied by reference TRBV29-1 and TRBJ1-4, is SAVISQKPSRDICQRGTSLTIQCQVDSQVTMMFWYRQQPGQSLTLIATANQGSEATYESGFVIDKFPISRPNLTFSTLTVSNMSPEDSSIYLCSVADATGGKLFFGSGTQLSVL.